Listed below are T cell receptor beta chains from one sample, sequenced in a study of CD8 T cells in Susac syndrome. TCRdb reanalysed the immunoSEQ multiplex PCR reads using MiXCR and keeps one entry per CDR3 protein. The sample shows more than 110,000 distinct CDR3 sequences, approximately 95% of them seen only once. The material sequenced was CD8+ T cells from PBMCs. Receptors were obtained from a human donor in good health. Each CDR3 is given with its conserved first and last residue. A D gene is named only where the DNA matches it firmly. Rows may omit the clone size; those that give it use once, few, many or a size class.

-	TRBV20-1	14	-	TRBJ2-2	CSARDTTNTGELFF	TGCAGTGCTAGAGACACGACGAACACCGGGGAGCTGTTTTTT
-	TRBV12-3/TRBV12-4	12	-	TRBJ2-1	CASTEGGKDRFF	TGTGCCAGCACCGAGGGGGGAAAGGATCGATTCTTC
-	TRBV4-3	13	-	TRBJ2-3	CASSLRRGDTQYF	TGCGCCAGCAGCCTCCGTCGAGGAGATACGCAGTATTTT
-	TRBV4-3	14	once	TRBJ2-4	CASSQGRALNIQYF	TGCGCCAGCAGCCAAGGGAGGGCCCTAAACATTCAGTACTTC
-	TRBV4-1	13	-	TRBJ2-7	CASSQDPNYEQYF	TGCGCCAGCAGCCAAGATCCCAATTACGAGCAGTACTTC
-	TRBV28	14	-	TRBJ1-1	CASSLSGPATEAFF	TGTGCCAGCAGTTTATCGGGGCCGGCCACTGAAGCTTTCTTT
-	TRBV9	14	-	TRBJ2-7	CASSVGGGPYEQYF	TGTGCCAGCAGCGTAGGAGGGGGACCCTACGAGCAGTACTTC
-	TRBV5-1	12	-	TRBJ2-7	CASSVRGYEQYF	TGCGCCAGCAGCGTCAGGGGCTACGAGCAGTACTTC
TRBD1	TRBV29-1	16	once	TRBJ2-1	CSVEGQEITSYNEQFF	TGCAGCGTCGAAGGACAGGAGATAACCTCCTACAATGAGCAGTTCTTC
-	TRBV7-8	15	-	TRBJ1-5	CASSAMEIANQPQHF	TGTGCCAGCAGCGCCATGGAGATAGCGAATCAGCCCCAGCATTTT
-	TRBV27	15	-	TRBJ2-5	CASSLSGSYGETQYF	TGTGCCAGCAGTTTAAGTGGGAGCTACGGAGAGACCCAGTACTTC
-	TRBV20-1	16	-	TRBJ1-1	CSARDGDFGWNTEAFF	TGCAGTGCTAGAGATGGGGACTTTGGGTGGAACACTGAAGCTTTCTTT
-	TRBV27	13	-	TRBJ2-1	CASSFVPINEQFF	TGTGCCAGCAGTTTCGTTCCAATCAATGAGCAGTTCTTC
-	TRBV29-1	15	-	TRBJ2-3	CSAEGGLLSADTQYF	TGCAGCGCGGAGGGGGGACTCCTATCGGCAGATACGCAGTATTTT
-	TRBV6-6	15	-	TRBJ2-2	CASSYSPANTGELFF	TGTGCCAGCAGTTACTCCCCCGCGAACACCGGGGAGCTGTTTTTT
-	TRBV29-1	13	-	TRBJ1-1	CSVAGPWNTEAFF	TGCAGCGTGGCGGGACCCTGGAACACTGAAGCTTTCTTT
-	TRBV15	14	-	TRBJ1-1	CATSGGTANTEAFF	TGTGCCACCAGCGGCGGGACGGCTAACACTGAAGCTTTCTTT
-	TRBV29-1	11	-	TRBJ1-1	CSVELRVGAFF	TGCAGCGTTGAATTGAGGGTGGGAGCTTTCTTT
-	TRBV18	13	once	TRBJ2-5	CASSPWRQETQYF	TGTGCCAGCTCACCGTGGAGACAAGAGACCCAGTACTTC
TRBD1	TRBV18	16	-	TRBJ2-3	CASSPGQPLSTDTQYF	TGTGCCAGCTCACCGGGACAGCCTCTTTCCACAGATACGCAGTATTTT
-	TRBV4-3	15	-	TRBJ2-7	CASSQALGGSYEQYF	TGCGCCAGCAGCCAAGCTTTGGGCGGTTCCTACGAGCAGTACTTC
-	TRBV29-1	15	-	TRBJ2-2	CSVGPQGPNTGELFF	TGCAGCGTCGGACCCCAGGGGCCGAACACCGGGGAGCTGTTTTTT
-	TRBV5-6	13	-	TRBJ1-1	CASSDRGVTEAFF	TGTGCCAGCAGCGACCGGGGTGTGACTGAAGCTTTCTTT
-	TRBV28	13	-	TRBJ1-1	CASSFSRYTEAFF	TGTGCCAGCAGTTTCTCCCGGTACACTGAAGCTTTCTTT
TRBD2	TRBV13	17	-	TRBJ2-7	CASSPGMSGSGSNEQYF	TGTGCCAGCAGCCCCGGAATGAGCGGGAGCGGGTCCAACGAGCAGTACTTC
-	TRBV20-1	12	-	TRBJ1-5	CSASHGSQPQHF	TGCAGTGCTAGCCACGGGAGTCAGCCCCAGCATTTT
TRBD2	TRBV4-1	16	-	TRBJ2-3	CASSQVVGGLADTQYF	TGCGCCAGCAGCCAAGTGGTGGGAGGGCTTGCAGATACGCAGTATTTT
TRBD1	TRBV29-1	12	-	TRBJ2-7	CSGWDSSYEQYF	TGCAGCGGATGGGACAGCTCCTACGAGCAGTACTTC
-	TRBV6-1	16	-	TRBJ2-1	CASSELPYSSYNEQFF	TGTGCCAGCAGTGAACTCCCCTACAGCTCCTACAATGAGCAGTTCTTC
-	TRBV9	15	-	TRBJ2-2	CASSPGVLLPGELFF	TGTGCCAGTTCTCCTGGGGTACTCCTCCCCGGGGAGCTGTTTTTT
-	TRBV4-3	13	-	TRBJ1-5	CASSQAQWQPQHF	TGCGCCAGCAGCCAAGCCCAGTGGCAGCCCCAGCATTTT
TRBD2	TRBV7-6	16	-	TRBJ2-1	CASSLVAGERYNEQFF	TGTGCCAGCAGCTTAGTAGCGGGAGAACGCTACAATGAGCAGTTCTTC
-	TRBV12-3/TRBV12-4	15	-	TRBJ2-2	CASSLPGEGSGELFF	TGTGCCAGCAGTTTACCGGGGGAAGGGTCCGGGGAGCTGTTTTTT
-	TRBV4-3	15	-	TRBJ2-4	CASSQDVTPESIQYF	TGCGCCAGCAGCCAAGATGTGACTCCGGAGAGCATTCAGTACTTC
-	TRBV28	14	-	TRBJ2-7	CASIGSSPVYEQYF	TGTGCCAGCATAGGCAGCAGTCCAGTCTACGAGCAGTACTTC
TRBD2	TRBV27	14	-	TRBJ2-7	CASSLAGGVREQYF	TGTGCCAGCAGTTTAGCGGGAGGGGTGCGCGAGCAGTACTTC
-	TRBV5-1	13	-	TRBJ1-2	CASSLTRNYGYTF	TGCGCCAGCAGCTTGACACGGAACTATGGCTACACCTTC
TRBD2	TRBV20-1	13	-	TRBJ2-1	CSAILTSGRVQFF	TGCAGTGCTATCCTGACTAGCGGGAGGGTGCAGTTCTTC
-	TRBV5-1	14	-	TRBJ2-7	CASSHSGLADEQYF	TGCGCCAGCAGCCACTCAGGGTTGGCGGACGAGCAGTACTTC
-	TRBV28	13	few	TRBJ2-2	CASSLVNTGELFF	TGTGCCAGCAGTTTGGTAAACACCGGGGAGCTGTTTTTT
-	TRBV5-6	15	-	TRBJ2-2	CASSLKQAHTGELFF	TGTGCCAGCAGCTTGAAACAGGCACACACCGGGGAGCTGTTTTTT
-	TRBV20-1	22	-	TRBJ2-5	CSARGPKPSKPSAWGSQETQYF	TGCAGTGCTAGAGGGCCCAAACCCTCGAAGCCTAGTGCTTGGGGCTCACAGGAGACCCAGTACTTC
TRBD1	TRBV6-5	14	once	TRBJ2-5	CASSYGTGVETQYF	TGTGCCAGCAGTTACGGGACAGGGGTTGAGACCCAGTACTTC
-	TRBV6-5	13	-	TRBJ1-1	CASSYAGNTEAFF	TGTGCCAGCAGTTATGCAGGGAACACTGAAGCTTTCTTT
TRBD2	TRBV12-3/TRBV12-4	16	-	TRBJ2-3	CASSPLAGVRTDTQYF	TGTGCCAGCAGTCCGTTAGCGGGAGTAAGGACAGATACGCAGTATTTT